The subject of this entry is one TCR beta chain. Its antigen is currently unknown. The CDR3 spans 15 residues. Germline V gene sequence: CDR1 GTSNPN, CDR2 SVGIG (reference sequence). Trimming took off 0 bases at V and 0 bases at J, with 10 bases between the two ends. This entry is derived from a study of blood T cells in healthy people across ages. Findings of the study overall: Older age coincided with a roughly linear decline in TCR beta diversity per million T cells.

Sample-barcoded 5' priming and a J-beta primer mix drove a second PCR of about 7 to 11 cycles. Via MiXCR, TCRdb re-called the 5' RACE reads, giving one row per CDR3 protein. The sample includes under 2 million distinct CDR3 sequences, 34% of them seen just once. Material for sequencing was blood. This TCR derives from a woman under 40 in good health. The chain couples TRBV30 to TRBJ2-3; D is undetermined. CDR3: CAWSVWAASTDTQYF. The CDR3 region has the DNA TGTGCCTGGAGTGTATGGGCCGCGAGCACAGATACGCAGTATTTT.